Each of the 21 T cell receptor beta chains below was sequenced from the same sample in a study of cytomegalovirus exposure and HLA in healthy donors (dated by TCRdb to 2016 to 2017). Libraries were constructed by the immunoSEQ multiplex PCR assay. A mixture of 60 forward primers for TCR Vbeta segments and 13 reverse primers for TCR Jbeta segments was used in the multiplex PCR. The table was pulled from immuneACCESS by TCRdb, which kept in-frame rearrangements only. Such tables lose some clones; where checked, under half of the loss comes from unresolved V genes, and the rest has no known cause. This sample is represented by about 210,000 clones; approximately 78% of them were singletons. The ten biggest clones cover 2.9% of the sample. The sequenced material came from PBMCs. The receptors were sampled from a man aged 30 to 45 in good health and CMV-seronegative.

The DNA of the CDR3 is TGTGCCAGCAGAAGGACAGGGGAAAATGAGCAGTTCTTC. Amino acid sequence: CASRRTGENEQFF. The chain has TRBV28 and TRBJ2-1; 9 bases are shared with TRBD1. With V trimmed by 6 bases and J by 7 bases, 4 bases remained unmatched. CDR1 MDHEN and CDR2 SYDVKM come from the germline V gene. The CDR3 has 13 amino acids.

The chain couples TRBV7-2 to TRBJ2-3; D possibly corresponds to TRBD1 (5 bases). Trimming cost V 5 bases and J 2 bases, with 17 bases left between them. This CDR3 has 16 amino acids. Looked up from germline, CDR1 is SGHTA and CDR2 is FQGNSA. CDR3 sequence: CASSPSGFSLTDTQYF. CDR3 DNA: TGTGCCAGCAGCCCCTCAGGGTTTAGCCTCACAGATACGCAGTATTTT.

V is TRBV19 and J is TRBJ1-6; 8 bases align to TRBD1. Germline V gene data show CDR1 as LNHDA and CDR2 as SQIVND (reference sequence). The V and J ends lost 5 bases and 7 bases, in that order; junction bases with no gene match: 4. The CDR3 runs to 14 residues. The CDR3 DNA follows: TGTGCCAGTAGTGTGAGACAGGGGAATTCACCCCTCCACTTT. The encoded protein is CASSVRQGNSPLHF.

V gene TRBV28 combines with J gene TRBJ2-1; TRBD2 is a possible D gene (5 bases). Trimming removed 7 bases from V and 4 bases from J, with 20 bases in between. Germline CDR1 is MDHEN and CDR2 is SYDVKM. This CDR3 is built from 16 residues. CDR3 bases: TGTGCCAGCAATCCCGCGTGGGCCGGGGTATACAATGAGCAGTTCTTC. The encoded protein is CASNPAWAGVYNEQFF.

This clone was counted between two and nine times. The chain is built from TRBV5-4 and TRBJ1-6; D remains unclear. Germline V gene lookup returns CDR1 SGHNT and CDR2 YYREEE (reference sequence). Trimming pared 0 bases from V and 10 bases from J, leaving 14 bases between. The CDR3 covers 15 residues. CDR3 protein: CASSLEAGRESPLHF. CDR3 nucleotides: TGTGCCAGCAGCTTGGAGGCGGGGAGAGAATCACCCCTCCACTTT.

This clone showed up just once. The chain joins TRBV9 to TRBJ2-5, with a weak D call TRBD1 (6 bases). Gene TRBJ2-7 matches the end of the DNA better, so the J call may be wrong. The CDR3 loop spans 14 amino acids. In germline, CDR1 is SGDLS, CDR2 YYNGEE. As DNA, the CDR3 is TGTGCCAGCAGCCCTGGGGACACTAGAGGCGAGCAGTACTTC. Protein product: CASSPGDTRGEQYF.

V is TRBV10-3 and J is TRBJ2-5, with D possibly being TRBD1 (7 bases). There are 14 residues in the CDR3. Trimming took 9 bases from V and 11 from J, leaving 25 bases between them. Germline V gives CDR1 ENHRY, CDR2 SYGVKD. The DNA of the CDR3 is TGTGCCATAGCGCCCGGGGGCCAGGGGGTAGCGCAGTACTTC. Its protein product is CAIAPGGQGVAQYF.

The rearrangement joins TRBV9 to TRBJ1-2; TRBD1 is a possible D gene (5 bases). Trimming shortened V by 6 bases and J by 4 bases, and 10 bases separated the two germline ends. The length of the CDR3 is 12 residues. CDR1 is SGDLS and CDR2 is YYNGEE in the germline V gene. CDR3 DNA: TGTGCCAGCAACGACAGATTCTATGGCTACACCTTC. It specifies CASNDRFYGYTF.

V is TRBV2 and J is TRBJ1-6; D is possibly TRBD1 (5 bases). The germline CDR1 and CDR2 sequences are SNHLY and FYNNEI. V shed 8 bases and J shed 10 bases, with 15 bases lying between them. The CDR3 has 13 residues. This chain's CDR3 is CASDGGEFSPLHF. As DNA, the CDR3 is TGTGCCAGCGATGGAGGGGAATTCTCACCCCTCCACTTT.

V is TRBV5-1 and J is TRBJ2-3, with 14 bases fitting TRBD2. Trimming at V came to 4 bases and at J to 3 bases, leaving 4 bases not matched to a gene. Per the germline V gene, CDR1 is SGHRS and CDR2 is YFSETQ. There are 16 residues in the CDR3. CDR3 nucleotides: TGCGCCAGCAGCGGACTAGCGGGGGGTACGACAGATACGCAGTATTTT. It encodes CASSGLAGGTTDTQYF.

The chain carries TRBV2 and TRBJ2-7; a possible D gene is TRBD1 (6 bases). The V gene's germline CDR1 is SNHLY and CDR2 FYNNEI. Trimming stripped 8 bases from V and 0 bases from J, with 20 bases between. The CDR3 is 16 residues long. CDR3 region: CASGAPTTGSSYEQYF. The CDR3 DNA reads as TGTGCCAGCGGGGCCCCGACCACAGGGAGCTCCTACGAGCAGTACTTC.

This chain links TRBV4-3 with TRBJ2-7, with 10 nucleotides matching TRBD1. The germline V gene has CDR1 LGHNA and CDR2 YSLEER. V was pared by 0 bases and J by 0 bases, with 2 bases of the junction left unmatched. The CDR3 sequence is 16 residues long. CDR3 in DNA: TGCGCCAGCAGCCAAGAGAGACAGGGGGCCTCCTACGAGCAGTACTTC. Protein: CASSQERQGASYEQYF.

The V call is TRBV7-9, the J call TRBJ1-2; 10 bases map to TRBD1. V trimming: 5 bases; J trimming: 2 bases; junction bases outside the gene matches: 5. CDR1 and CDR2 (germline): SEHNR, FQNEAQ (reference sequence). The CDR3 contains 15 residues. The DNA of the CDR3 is TGTGCCAGCAGCAGGGGGACAGGGGTCAACTATGGCTACACCTTC. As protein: CASSRGTGVNYGYTF.

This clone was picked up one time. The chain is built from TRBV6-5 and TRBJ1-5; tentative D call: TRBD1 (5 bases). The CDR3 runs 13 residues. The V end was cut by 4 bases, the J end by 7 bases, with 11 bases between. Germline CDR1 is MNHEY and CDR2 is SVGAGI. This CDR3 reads CASSFVRGQPQHF. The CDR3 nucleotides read TGTGCCAGCAGTTTCGTGCGGGGCCAGCCCCAGCATTTT.

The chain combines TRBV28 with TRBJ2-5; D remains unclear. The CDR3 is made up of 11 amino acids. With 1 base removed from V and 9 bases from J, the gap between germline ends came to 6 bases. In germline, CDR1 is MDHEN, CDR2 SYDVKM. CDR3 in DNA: TGTGCCAGCAGTTTATCCCGAGCCCAGTACTTC. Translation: CASSLSRAQYF. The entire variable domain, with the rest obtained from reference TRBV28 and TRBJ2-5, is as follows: DVKVTQSSRYLVKRTGEKVFLECVQDMDHENMFWYRQDPGLGLRLIYFSYDVKMKEKGDIPEGYSVSREKKERFSLILESASTNQTSMYLCASSLSRAQYFGPGTRLLVL.

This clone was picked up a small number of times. CDR3 in amino acids: CASTSGATTYEQYF. The CDR3 DNA sequence: TGCGCCAGCACTTCGGGAGCGACAACCTACGAGCAGTACTTC. This sequence joins TRBV10-2 and TRBJ2-7, with TRBD2 as a possible D gene (6 bases). Germline loops: CDR1 WSHSY, CDR2 SAAADI. Trimming took off 7 bases at V and 2 bases at J, with 15 bases between the two ends. The CDR3 spans 14 residues.

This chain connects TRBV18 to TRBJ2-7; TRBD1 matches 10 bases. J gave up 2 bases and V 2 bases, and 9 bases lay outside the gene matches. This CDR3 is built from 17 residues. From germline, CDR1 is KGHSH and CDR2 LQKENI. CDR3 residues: CASSPGVGTGVTYEQYF. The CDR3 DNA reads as TGTGCCAGCTCACCAGGGGTCGGGACAGGGGTTACCTACGAGCAGTACTTC.

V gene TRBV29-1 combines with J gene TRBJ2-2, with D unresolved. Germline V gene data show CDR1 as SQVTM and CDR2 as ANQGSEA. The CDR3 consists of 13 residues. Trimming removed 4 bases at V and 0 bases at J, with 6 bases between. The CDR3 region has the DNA TGCAGCGTTGCTTTTACGAACACCGGGGAGCTGTTTTTT. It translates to CSVAFTNTGELFF.

This CDR3 is CASSAQNTEAFF. The CDR3, as DNA: TGTGCCAGCAGCGCCCAGAACACTGAAGCTTTCTTT. The gene calls are TRBV9 and TRBJ1-1, with unresolved D. Trimming shortened V by 3 bases and J by 1 base, and 4 bases separated the two germline ends. Germline V gene sequence: CDR1 SGDLS, CDR2 YYNGEE. The CDR3 is 12 amino acids.

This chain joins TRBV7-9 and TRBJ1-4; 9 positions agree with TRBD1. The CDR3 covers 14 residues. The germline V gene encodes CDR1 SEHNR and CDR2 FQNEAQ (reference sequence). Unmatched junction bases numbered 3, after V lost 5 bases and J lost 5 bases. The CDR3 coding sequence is TGTGCCAGCAGCACGACAGGGGGGAATGAAAAACTGTTTTTT. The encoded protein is CASSTTGGNEKLFF.

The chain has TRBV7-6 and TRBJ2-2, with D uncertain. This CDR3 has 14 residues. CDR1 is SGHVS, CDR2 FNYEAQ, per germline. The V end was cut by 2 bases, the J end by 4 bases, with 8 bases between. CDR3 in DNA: TGTGCCAGCAGCTTATTCGGAGTCACCGGGGAGCTGTTTTTT. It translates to CASSLFGVTGELFF.